The entry below describes one TCR beta chain. Its antigen is unidentified. 13 Jbeta primers and 60 Vbeta primers were used for the PCR. Assay: immunoSEQ multiplex PCR; the TCRdb copy retains only in-frame clones and omits some. This repertoire includes around 88,000 clones. This specimen belongs to a study of cytomegalovirus exposure and HLA in healthy donors. General study points: An analysis was carried out later, and it reportedly showed fewer N-insertions in an Asian-associated ancestry cluster than the 666-donor mean.

The CDR3 length is 16 residues. The germline CDR1 and CDR2 sequences are MGHRA and YSYEKL. Trimming pared 1 base from V and 10 bases from J, leaving 23 bases between. Healthy bone marrow donors made up the cohort. Likely unrecorded immune exposures existed in these nominally healthy donors. The chain is built from TRBV4-1 and TRBJ2-7; a weak D match, TRBD1 (5 bases). Input material: PBMCs. This receptor was identified in a girl under 18 in good health and CMV-seropositive. CDR3 bases: TGCGCCAGCAGCCAAGTTCTGACAGCTACGAGCTTGAAACAGTACTTC. Translated, it gives CASSQVLTATSLKQYF.